One and the same sample provided the 18 T cell receptor beta chains below, sequenced in a study of OX40 agonist ivuxolimab in advanced cancers. Profiling relied on immunoSEQ multiplex PCR, and the TCRdb table lists in-frame clones only, not all of them. This sample has about 50,000 clones, with more than 75% found just once. Specimen: CD4+ or CD8+ T cells sorted from blood, collected in a trial of the OX40 agonist ivuxolimab. The origin of the receptors is an adult with an advanced solid tumor such as melanoma, head and neck, liver or kidney cancer.

This clone was found once. The same CDR3 arises from other DNA sequences in this sample as well. The V call is TRBV19, the J call TRBJ2-7; D may be TRBD1 (6 bases). Trimming removed 5 bases from V and 0 bases from J, with 14 bases in between. This CDR3 region has 15 residues. CDR1 is LNHDA, CDR2 SQIVND, per germline (reference sequence). As DNA, the CDR3 is TGTGCCAGTAGTGGACAGAAAACAACCTCCTACGAGCAGTACTTC. This encodes CASSGQKTTSYEQYF.

This clone was recorded a few times. V gene TRBV28 combines with J gene TRBJ2-5; perhaps TRBD2 as D (5 bases). V lost 4 bases to trimming and J lost 4 bases, with 19 bases between them. Germline loops: CDR1 MDHEN, CDR2 SYDVKM. This CDR3 is built from 16 residues. The CDR3 sequence: CASSSEAPFGVETQYF. CDR3 bases: TGTGCCAGCAGTTCGGAGGCGCCGTTTGGAGTAGAGACCCAGTACTTC.

V is TRBV10-1 and J is TRBJ1-1; a possible D gene is TRBD1 (5 bases). CDR3 length: 15 residues. Trimming took off 9 bases at V and 3 bases at J, with 20 bases between the two ends. The germline gives CDR1 WNHNN, CDR2 SYGVQD (reference sequence). The CDR3 region is CARGGTRGEDTEAFF. Written as DNA, the CDR3 is TGCGCCAGGGGTGGTACTCGGGGGGAGGACACTGAAGCTTTCTTT.

V and J are TRBV30 and TRBJ1-1; TRBD1 might be the D (5 bases). V was pared by 2 bases and J by 0 bases, with 22 bases between. Germline lookup yields CDR1 GTSNPN and CDR2 SVGIG (reference sequence). The CDR3 extends over 18 amino acids. CDR3 amino acids: CAWSISATTGAVNTEAFF. For the CDR3, the DNA is TGTGCCTGGAGTATATCCGCGACAACCGGGGCGGTGAACACTGAAGCTTTCTTT.

This rearrangement joins TRBV6-9 to TRBJ2-1, with a possible D match to TRBD2 (6 bases). Trimming shortened V by 0 bases and J by 1 base, and 10 bases separated the two germline ends. The CDR3 length is 16 residues. Germline assignment: CDR1 MNHGY and CDR2 SVAAGI. CDR3: CASSYSARESYNEQFF. The CDR3 nucleotides read TGTGCCAGCAGTTATTCGGCCCGGGAGTCCTACAATGAGCAGTTCTTC.

The CDR3 here is CASSYSRGQGRLQYF. The CDR3 DNA follows: TGTGCCAGCAGTTACTCCCGAGGACAGGGGAGGTTGCAGTACTTC. The chain uses TRBV6-5 and TRBJ2-7; 9 bases match TRBD1. The CDR3 has 15 residues. V lost 0 bases to trimming and J lost 9 bases; unmatched junction nucleotides: 9. The germline CDR1 and CDR2 sequences are MNHEY and SVGAGI.

This clone was seen once. J is TRBJ1-4 and V is TRBV7-2; TRBD1 is a possible D gene (6 bases). The CDR3 totals 16 residues. The V and J ends lost 5 bases and 8 bases respectively, with 21 bases between them. Germline CDR1 SGHTA, CDR2 FQGNSA. CDR3 sequence: CASSILQGGVREKLFF. As DNA, the CDR3 is TGTGCCAGCAGCATCCTACAGGGAGGGGTTAGGGAAAAACTGTTTTTT.

This sequence joins TRBV10-2 and TRBJ2-3, with D perhaps TRBD1 (6 bases). Trimming took off 6 bases at V and 1 base at J, with 14 bases between the two ends. Germline V gene sequence: CDR1 WSHSY, CDR2 SAAADI. CDR3 length: 15 amino acids. The CDR3 nucleotides read TGCGCCAGCAGCCTGGACAGTACCCGCACAGATACGCAGTATTTT. It is translated as CASSLDSTRTDTQYF.

The chain employs TRBV10-2 and TRBJ1-5; D is perhaps TRBD1 (6 bases). The CDR3 covers 13 residues. The germline CDR1 and CDR2 sequences are WSHSY and SAAADI. V was shortened by 4 bases and J by 6 bases, with 10 bases between the two germline ends. The CDR3 DNA reads TGCGCCAGCAGTGTTGGGGGCGGTCAGCCCCAGCATTTT. Translated, it gives CASSVGGGQPQHF.

The V gene is TRBV5-8, the J gene TRBJ1-5; D call uncertain. Per the germline V gene, CDR1 is SGHTS and CDR2 is YDEGEE. V lost 0 bases, J lost 0 bases, and 7 bases lay in between. The CDR3 runs 15 residues. DNA for the CDR3: TGTGCCAGCAGCTTGGGGGTATATAGCAATCAGCCCCAGCATTTT. Protein product: CASSLGVYSNQPQHF.

This clone has a handful of counts. V and J are TRBV5-1 and TRBJ1-1, with D hard to call. Germline V CDR1 and CDR2: SGHRS, YFSETQ. Trimming left V 0 bases short and J 0 bases short, with 3 bases between. This CDR3 region has 13 residues. CDR3 in amino acids: CASSLELNTEAFF. Here the CDR3 DNA reads TGCGCCAGCAGCTTGGAGTTGAACACTGAAGCTTTCTTT.

The V and J genes are TRBV7-9 and TRBJ1-1; no clear D. The CDR3 covers 13 residues. The germline V gene has CDR1 SEHNR and CDR2 FQNEAQ (reference sequence). Deletions cut 1 base from V and 0 bases from J, with 3 bases between. CDR3 coding DNA: TGTGCCAGCAGCTTAGAAGTGAACACTGAAGCTTTCTTT. It translates to CASSLEVNTEAFF. Complete variable domain (other parts from reference TRBV7-9 and TRBJ1-1): DTGVSQNPRHKITKRGQNVTFRCDPISEHNRLYWYRQTLGQGPEFLTYFQNEAQLEKSRLLSDRFSAERPKGSFSTLEIQRTEQGDSAMYLCASSLEVNTEAFFGQGTRLTVV.

This chain joins TRBV7-6 and TRBJ2-5, with TRBD1 identical over 9 bases. With the DNA end fitting TRBJ2-7 better, the J assignment may be wrong. The CDR3 is 15 amino acids. Germline values: CDR1 SGHVS, CDR2 FNYEAQ. CDR3 sequence (DNA): TGTGCCAGCAGCCCTGGGGGACAGGGTGCCTACGAGCAGTACTTC. Residues: CASSPGGQGAYEQYF.

The J gene is TRBJ2-5, the V gene TRBV6-5, with D possibly matching TRBD1 (5 bases). Germline CDR1 is MNHEY and CDR2 is SVGAGI. The ends were cut back, 0 bases at V and 5 bases at J, with 13 bases in the middle. There are 15 residues in the CDR3. The CDR3, as DNA: TGTGCCAGCAGTTACTCGCCAGGGAAGGCGGAGACCCAGTACTTC. It is translated as CASSYSPGKAETQYF.

This clone occurred once. V usage is TRBV7-6 and J usage is TRBJ1-5; no firm D call. The ends were cut back, 1 base at V and 4 bases at J, with 11 bases in the middle. The CDR3 has 15 residues. The V gene's germline CDR1 is SGHVS and CDR2 FNYEAQ. The CDR3 coding sequence is TGTGCCAGCAGCTTAGGGGCCGGTGGGAATCAGCCCCAGCATTTT. Its protein product is CASSLGAGGNQPQHF.

The V gene is TRBV4-3, the J gene TRBJ1-2, with 8 positions matching TRBD1. Germline assignment: CDR1 LGHNA and CDR2 YSLEER. The CDR3 contains 14 residues. The junction had 5 bases not matched to a gene; V was cut back by 2 bases and J by 6 bases. CDR3 in DNA: TGCGCCAGCAGCCAACCGGACAGGGTTCATGGCTACACCTTC. This gives the protein CASSQPDRVHGYTF.

The rearrangement uses TRBV5-6 and TRBJ1-1; the match to TRBD1 covers 9 bases. The CDR3 runs to 13 residues. The V gene end was trimmed by 5 bases and the J gene end by 7 bases; junction bases not matched to a gene: 6. CDR1 SGHDT and CDR2 YYEEEE come from the germline V gene. The CDR3 nucleotides are TGTGCCAGCAGGTTTGGACAGGGGATTGAAGCTTTCTTT. Translating gives CASRFGQGIEAFF.

The CDR3 region is CASSRSHSGNTIYF. Written as DNA, the CDR3 is TGTGCCAGCAGCCGCAGCCACTCTGGAAACACCATATATTTT. The chain joins TRBV13 to TRBJ1-3; no reliable D call. This CDR3 comprises 14 residues. Trimming pared 5 bases from V and 0 bases from J, leaving 8 bases between. Germline lookup yields CDR1 PRHDT and CDR2 FYEKMQ (reference sequence).